The text below deals with one T cell receptor beta chain. The antigen is not known. Per germline, CDR1 MNHEY and CDR2 SMNVEV (reference sequence). Trimming shortened V by 4 bases and J by 2 bases, and 12 bases separated the two germline ends. CDR3 length: 14 residues. As healthy controls, the study included blood donors who had a median age of 56 years (range roughly 20-75) and were more than 45% female. Sequencing used immunoSEQ multiplex PCR; TCRdb keeps in-frame clones, though not all of them. Counted here are under 20,000 clones, around 85% occurring once; the ten biggest clones make up roughly 15%. The sample originates from a study of somatic mutations in cytotoxic T cells in rheumatoid arthritis. Study-wide points: A finding that went unadjusted for multiple comparisons was the slight underrepresentation of TRBV07 in rheumatoid arthritis patients.

The sequenced sample was CD8+ T cells sorted from blood. The genes are TRBV27 and TRBJ2-7, with D hard to call. The sequence was collected from a man aged 40-50 years in good health. The CDR3 DNA reads as TGTGCCAGCAGTTCACTTCCCCCCCCCTACGAGCAGTACTTC. It specifies CASSSLPPPYEQYF.